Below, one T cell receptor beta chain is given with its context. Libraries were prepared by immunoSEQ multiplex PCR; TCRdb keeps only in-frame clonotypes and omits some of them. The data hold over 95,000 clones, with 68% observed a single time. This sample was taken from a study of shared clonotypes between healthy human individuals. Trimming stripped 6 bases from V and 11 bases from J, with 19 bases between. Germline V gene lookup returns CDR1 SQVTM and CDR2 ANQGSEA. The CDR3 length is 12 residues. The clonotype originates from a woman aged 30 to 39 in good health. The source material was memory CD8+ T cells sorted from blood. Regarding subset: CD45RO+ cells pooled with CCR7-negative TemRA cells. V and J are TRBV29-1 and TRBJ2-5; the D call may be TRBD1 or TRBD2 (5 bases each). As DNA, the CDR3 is TGCAGCGTCCGGGACCAACATCGTGAGCAGTACTTC. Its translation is CSVRDQHREQYF.